The clone carrying this T cell receptor beta chain was seen at least ten times. Time point specified: after trial treatment. Stated treatment: LDRT plus nivolumab, ipilimumab, low-dose cyclophosphamide and aspirin (RACIN trial). Donors, who were enrolled in a single-arm phase I dose-escalation trial, received nivolumab, ipilimumab, aspirin, low-dose cyclophosphamide and low-dose radiotherapy. Priming of first-strand cDNA relied on TRAV- and TRBV-specific primers (covering alpha and beta chains). Amplification, which lasted around 18 PCR cycles, used a constant-region primer and V-primer adapter to amplify TCRs. TCRdb reprocessed the reads with MiXCR, giving one entry per CDR3 protein. The data contain fewer than 110,000 distinct CDR3 sequences, roughly 20% of them singletons. These data originate in a study of low-dose radiotherapy and immunotherapy resistance in tumors. Study details: Cohort 2, a group dosed every two weeks at 1 Gy per fraction, received 13 Gy in total over 26 weeks. Patients were treated with intravenous nivolumab at 240 mg every two weeks and were also dosed with ipilimumab at 1 mg/kg every six weeks. On cycle 1 day 1, patients started four cycles of oral aspirin 300 mg daily.

Trimming took 3 bases from V and 3 from J; bases not matched to a gene: 9. This CDR3 has 17 residues. Germline V gene sequence: CDR1 KGHSH, CDR2 LQKENI. The sample consisted of PBMCs, taken after low-dose radiotherapy plus immunotherapy. The sequence derives from a male donor with prostate cancer. The chain couples TRBV18 to TRBJ1-1, with 11 bases matching TRBD1. The DNA of the CDR3 is TGTGCCAGCTCACCTGGGACAGGGGGTGGACGGCACACTGAAGCTTTCTTT. Translation gives CASSPGTGGGRHTEAFF.